One sample yielded the 21 T cell receptor beta chains listed below, sequenced in a study of blood T cell repertoires in COVID-19. The assay was immunoSEQ multiplex PCR, and TCRdb's table has in-frame clones only and misses some. This repertoire shows about 94,000 clones, roughly four fifths found once; its top ten account for about 6.3%. Sequencing was carried out using peripheral blood. The receptors originated from a man aged 55 to 70 with acute or convalescent COVID-19.

V gene TRBV3-1 (or the pseudogene TRBV3-2) combines with J gene TRBJ2-2, with 9 bases matching TRBD2. The V segment lost 2 bases and the J segment 5 bases; nucleotides outside the gene matches: 6. CDR3 length: 16 residues. Germline V gene data show CDR1 as LGHDT and CDR2 as YNNKEL (reference sequence). CDR3 sequence (DNA): TGTGCCAGCAGCCAATTCGCGGGGGGGCCGACCGGGGAGCTGTTTTTT. As protein: CASSQFAGGPTGELFF.

This clone has a handful of counts. This chain joins TRBV11-2 and TRBJ1-3; 8 bases align to TRBD1. The V gene's germline CDR1 is SGHAT and CDR2 FQNNGV. J was trimmed by 1 base and V by 4 bases; bases with no gene match: 6. The CDR3 consists of 16 residues. CDR3 in amino acids: CASSWGQGASGNTIYF. In DNA, the CDR3 is TGTGCCAGCAGCTGGGGGCAGGGGGCTTCTGGAAACACCATATATTTT.

Comments on this clone: The sample contains more than one DNA sequence encoding this CDR3. The chain recombines TRBV5-1 with TRBJ2-3; TRBD1 is a possible D gene (5 bases). Germline V gene lookup returns CDR1 SGHRS and CDR2 YFSETQ. CDR3 length: 14 amino acids. Trimming stripped 0 bases from V and 2 bases from J, with 7 bases between. CDR3 nucleotides: TGCGCCAGCAGCTTGGGACAGTCCACAGATACGCAGTATTTT. It is translated as CASSLGQSTDTQYF. Together with reference TRBV5-1 and TRBJ2-3, the CDR3 gives the full variable domain: KAGVTQTPRYLIKTRGQQVTLSCSPISGHRSVSWYQQTPGQGLQFLFEYFSETQRNKGNFPGRFSGRQFSNSRSEMNVSTLELGDSALYLCASSLGQSTDTQYFGPGTRLTVL.

The chain employs TRBV28 and TRBJ1-4; 8 positions agree with TRBD1. Trimming at V came to 6 bases and at J to 4 bases, leaving 4 bases not matched to a gene. The CDR3 spans 14 residues. Germline V gene data show CDR1 as MDHEN and CDR2 as SYDVKM. CDR3 residues: CASSLTGGNEKLFF. The DNA for the CDR3 is TGTGCCAGCAGCCTCACAGGGGGTAATGAAAAACTGTTTTTT. Looking up the rest from reference TRBV28 and TRBJ1-4 gives the full variable domain: DVKVTQSSRYLVKRTGEKVFLECVQDMDHENMFWYRQDPGLGLRLIYFSYDVKMKEKGDIPEGYSVSREKKERFSLILESASTNQTSMYLCASSLTGGNEKLFFGSGTQLSVL.

V usage is TRBV11-2 and J usage is TRBJ1-2; 8 positions match TRBD1. V lost 1 base, J lost 6 bases, and 4 bases stayed unmatched. Germline CDR1 SGHAT, CDR2 FQNNGV. The length of the CDR3 is 14 residues. The CDR3 DNA sequence: TGTGCCAGCAGCTTAGTCCAGGGGGCACATGGCTACACCTTC. This translates into CASSLVQGAHGYTF.

The chain uses TRBV24-1 and TRBJ2-2; perhaps TRBD1 as D (6 bases). There are 17 residues in the CDR3. Trimming cost V 4 bases and J 5 bases, with 19 bases left between them. CDR1 is KGHDR and CDR2 is SFDVKD in the germline V gene. The CDR3 is CATSDPYSGTSTGELFF. In DNA, the CDR3 is TGTGCCACCAGTGACCCTTATTCCGGGACATCGACCGGGGAGCTGTTTTTT.

This clone was counted only a few times. The V and J genes are TRBV7-3 and TRBJ1-2; D gene ambiguous. The germline V and J ends were trimmed by 2 bases and 5 bases, with 12 bases remaining between them. Germline CDR1 is SGHTA and CDR2 is FQGTGA. The CDR3 spans 14 residues. The CDR3 bases are TGTGCCAGCAGCTTATCGGAGGGAGGATATGGCTACACCTTC. This codes for CASSLSEGGYGYTF.

The rearrangement joins TRBV7-2 to TRBJ2-5; D gene uncertain. The ends were cut back, 5 bases at V and 2 bases at J, with 3 bases in the middle. The CDR3 is 11 amino acids. CDR1 SGHTA and CDR2 FQGNSA come from the germline V gene. CDR3 nucleotides: TGTGCCAGCAGCCTTCAAGAGACCCAGTACTTC. Residues: CASSLQETQYF.

The V gene is TRBV5-1, the J gene TRBJ2-1; D may be TRBD1 (5 bases). Trimming removed 0 bases from V and 5 bases from J, with 15 bases in between. Germline CDR1 SGHRS, CDR2 YFSETQ. CDR3 length: 16 residues. CDR3 sequence reads: CASSLEGLGVNNEQFF. The CDR3 nucleotides are TGCGCCAGCAGCTTGGAAGGCTTAGGGGTTAACAATGAGCAGTTCTTC.

The genes are TRBV2 and TRBJ2-5, with 10 bases aligning to TRBD2. CDR3 length: 15 amino acids. V lost 4 bases and J lost 3; bases outside the gene matches: 5. Germline V gene lookup returns CDR1 SNHLY and CDR2 FYNNEI. The CDR3 protein is CASSASGGREETQYF. CDR3 sequence (DNA): TGTGCCAGCAGTGCTAGCGGGGGCCGTGAAGAGACCCAGTACTTC.

In DNA form, the CDR3 reads TGTGCCAGCAGTTCATCCACTTACACTGAAGCTTTCTTT. Translated, it gives CASSSSTYTEAFF. V usage is TRBV12-3 or TRBV12-4 and J usage is TRBJ1-1; no firm D call. This CDR3 is 13 amino acids long. The V end was cut by 4 bases, the J end by 3 bases, with 9 bases between.

This clone was recorded once. The rearrangement links TRBV29-1 to TRBJ2-2, with 8 bases fitting TRBD1. Germline CDR1 and CDR2: SQVTM and ANQGSEA. V lost 0 bases to trimming and J lost 6 bases; unmatched junction nucleotides: 6. The CDR3 length is 15 residues. In nucleotides, the CDR3 is TGCAGCGTTGAAGATAGCCAGGGGGCTGCCGGGGAGCTGTTTTTT. It translates to CSVEDSQGAAGELFF.

This clone was observed a single time. The rearrangement joins TRBV9 to TRBJ1-6, with D possibly TRBD1 on 6 matching bases. The length of the CDR3 is 16 residues. Between the trimmed V and J ends, which lost 3 bases and 7 bases, there was a span of 17 bases. CDR1 is SGDLS, CDR2 YYNGEE, per germline. This chain's CDR3 is CASSGRAGDNNSPLHF. CDR3 coding DNA: TGTGCCAGCAGCGGCCGGGCAGGGGATAACAATTCACCCCTCCACTTT.

V usage is TRBV24-1 and J usage is TRBJ2-6; 8 bases align to TRBD1. The CDR3 runs to 16 residues. Trimming took 10 bases from V and 2 from J; bases not matched to a gene: 9. The germline CDR1 and CDR2 sequences are KGHDR and SFDVKD. CDR3 protein: CATGTGGPPGANVLTF. In DNA, the CDR3 is TGTGCCACTGGAACAGGGGGACCCCCTGGGGCCAACGTCCTGACTTTC.

The chain recombines TRBV7-8 with TRBJ1-5; D is uncertain. Trimming shortened V by 1 base and J by 6 bases, and 10 bases separated the two germline ends. Per germline, CDR1 SGHVS and CDR2 FQNEAQ. The CDR3 has 14 amino acids. CDR3 residues: CASSLGRAAQPQHF. The CDR3 coding sequence is TGTGCCAGCAGCTTAGGGAGGGCAGCTCAGCCCCAGCATTTT.

V is TRBV7-9 and J is TRBJ1-5, with D unclear. This CDR3 spans 12 amino acids. Germline CDR1 is SEHNR and CDR2 is FQNEAQ (reference sequence). V dropped 3 bases and J dropped 4 bases, with 4 bases sitting between them. Here the CDR3 DNA reads TGTGCCAGCAGCTTTTCAAATCAGCCCCAGCATTTT. It specifies CASSFSNQPQHF.

The gene calls are TRBV19 and TRBJ1-2; 7 nucleotides match TRBD1. Looked up from germline, CDR1 is LNHDA and CDR2 is SQIVND (reference sequence). Unmatched junction bases numbered 13, after V lost 3 bases and J lost 6 bases. This CDR3 contains 16 residues. CDR3 sequence: CASSIGKRQGQNGYTF. The DNA of the CDR3 is TGTGCCAGTAGTATCGGTAAGAGACAGGGACAGAATGGCTACACCTTC.

Note on this clone: This CDR3 is also generated by other DNA sequences in the sample. The V gene is TRBV10-3, the J gene TRBJ1-2, with 9 bases that match TRBD1. Germline V lookup: CDR1 ENHRY, CDR2 SYGVKD. The CDR3 has 14 amino acids. V shed 6 bases, J shed 8 bases, and the junction held 10 bases outside the gene matches. In nucleotides, the CDR3 is TGTGCCATCAGCAGGGACAGGGAAGGGGGCGGCTACACCTTC. Protein: CAISRDREGGGYTF.

Regarding this clone: Additional DNA sequences in this sample encode the identical CDR3. The genes are TRBV7-9 and TRBJ1-4; TRBD1 matches at 8 bases. Germline V gene lookup returns CDR1 SEHNR and CDR2 FQNEAQ (reference sequence). The CDR3 is 14 residues long. The V gene end was trimmed by 5 bases and the J gene end by 5 bases; junction bases not matched to a gene: 4. The CDR3: CASSPDRGNEKLFF. DNA of the CDR3: TGTGCCAGCAGCCCAGACAGGGGCAATGAAAAACTGTTTTTT.

The genes are TRBV25-1 and TRBJ2-7; 8 nucleotides line up with TRBD1. The CDR3 extends over 15 amino acids. J was trimmed by 3 bases and V by 1 base; bases with no gene match: 5. Germline CDR1 reads MGHDK; CDR2 reads SYGVNS. CDR3 sequence: CASSESNRGVYEQYF. The CDR3 coding sequence is TGTGCCAGCAGTGAATCGAACAGGGGGGTCTACGAGCAGTACTTC.

This chain joins TRBV7-3 and TRBJ1-2; D unresolved. The CDR3 length is 15 residues. CDR1 SGHTA and CDR2 FQGTGA come from the germline V gene. V was shortened by 5 bases and J by 3 bases, with 16 bases between the two germline ends. The CDR3 sequence: CASSPTLWSDYGYTF. CDR3 sequence (DNA): TGTGCCAGCAGCCCCACTTTGTGGAGTGACTATGGCTACACCTTC. Looking up the rest from reference TRBV7-3 and TRBJ1-2 gives the full variable domain: GAGVSQTPSNKVTEKGKYVELRCDPISGHTALYWYRQSLGQGPEFLIYFQGTGAADDSGLPNDRFFAVRPEGSVSTLKIQRTERGDSAVYLCASSPTLWSDYGYTFGSGTRLTVV.